This TCR beta chain was retrieved from a study of cytomegalovirus exposure and HLA in healthy donors. The PCR ran on 60 Vbeta and 13 Jbeta primers. The protocol was immunoSEQ multiplex PCR, while the TCRdb copy is restricted to in-frame clones and leaves out a portion. The sample yields 150,000 to 180,000 clones, approximately 80% seen once. About this clone itself: Its antigen is unidentified.

Overall study findings and caveats: Analyzed later, most CMV-associated TCR beta chains appeared HLA-restricted. Productive status was seen about 90% or about 30% of the time for most TCR beta V segments in an earlier analysis.

J lost 2 bases, V lost 5 bases, and 9 bases had no gene match. CDR3 length equals 15 residues. CDR1 MDHEN and CDR2 SYDVKM come from the germline V gene. Sequenced: PBMCs. The sequence came from a woman aged 40 to 55 in good health and CMV-seronegative. The chain employs TRBV28 and TRBJ2-7, with TRBD1 matching over 7 bases. Here the CDR3 DNA reads TGTGCCAGCAGTCTTGGGACAGTCGGGACCTACGAGCAGTACTTC. It codes for CASSLGTVGTYEQYF.